The 19 T cell receptor beta chains below were found in one sample sequenced in a study of T cell repertoires in cytomegalovirus infection. TCRdb reprocessed the reads with MiXCR, giving one entry per CDR3 protein. The sample shows about 360,000 distinct CDR3 sequences, just under 35% of them seen only once. These receptors have no identified antigens. Here the sequenced sample was cultured PBMCs, taken from culture after CMV antigen stimulation. Receptors originate from a human donor in good health (CMV status not recorded). Some clones in this sample may be carry-over from other donors' samples.

This chain connects TRBV6-2 or TRBV6-3 to TRBJ2-7; D gene unclear. The CDR3 is 10 residues long. Germline V gene data show CDR1 as MNHEY and CDR2 as SVGEGT. V lost 8 bases and J 1 base, leaving 3 bases between the germline ends. CDR3 protein: CASGSYEQYV. In DNA, the CDR3 is TGTGCCAGCGGGTCCTACGAGCAGTACGTC.

V and J are TRBV28 and TRBJ2-1; 7 bases align to TRBD1. Germline V gives CDR1 MDHEN, CDR2 SYDVKM. There are 13 residues in the CDR3. V was pared by 10 bases and J by 7 bases, with 10 bases of the junction left unmatched. CDR3 coding DNA: TGTGCCACCCGGGTAGGGGGCGATAATGAGCAGTTCTTC. It specifies CATRVGGDNEQFF.

In its sample, this clonotype was seen a few times. J is TRBJ2-1 and V is TRBV6-6, with 8 bases identical to TRBD2. Looked up from germline, CDR1 is MNHNY and CDR2 is SVGAGI (reference sequence). The CDR3 length is 14 residues. The ends lost 6 bases at V and 8 bases at J; junction bases unmatched: 9. As DNA, the CDR3 is TGTGCCAGCAGGGCCAGCGGGAGTTTTTATGAGCAGTTCTTC. It codes for CASRASGSFYEQFF.

The chain carries TRBV19 and TRBJ2-1; 9 bases are a match to TRBD2. The germline V gene has CDR1 LNHDA and CDR2 SQIVND (reference sequence). This CDR3 is 13 amino acids long. With 11 bases clipped from V and 9 bases from J, the junction kept 11 bases outside the gene matches. The CDR3 DNA is TGTGCCGCTGGGCGGGAGGGCCGACTTGAGCAGTTCTTC. Its translation is CAAGREGRLEQFF. Filled out from reference TRBV19 and TRBJ2-1, the complete variable domain reads DGGITQSPKYLFRKEGQNVTLSCEQNLNHDAMYWYRQDPGQGLRLIYYSQIVNDFQKGDIAEGYSVSREKKESFPLTVTSAQKNPTAFYLCAAGREGRLEQFFGPGTRLTVL.

This clonotype was detected ten times or more. This chain joins TRBV11-3 and TRBJ2-6; D call uncertain. The CDR3 covers 15 residues. The germline CDR1 and CDR2 sequences are SGHNT and YENEEA. V lost 3 bases and J 0 bases, leaving 6 bases between the germline ends. Written as DNA, the CDR3 is TGTGCCAGCAGCTTGCAGCCCTCTGGGGCCAACGTCCTGACTTTC. This codes for CASSLQPSGANVLTF.

A few counts support this clonotype. In DNA form, the CDR3 reads TGTGCCAGCAGCTGGCCCGCGAGGAGTAAAGGGGAGCTGTTTTTT. Its protein product is CASSWPARSKGELFF. V gene TRBV7-6 combines with J gene TRBJ2-2; D gene ambiguous. V gave up 4 bases and J gave up 8 bases, with 17 bases separating them. The CDR3 runs to 15 residues. Germline loops: CDR1 SGHVS, CDR2 FNYEAQ.

This clonotype was counted a few times. CDR3 in amino acids: CASSQSRDRETYEQYV. The DNA of the CDR3 is TGCGCCAGCAGCCAATCCCGGGACAGGGAGACCTACGAGCAGTACGTC. This chain joins TRBV4-1 and TRBJ2-7; 9 bases align to TRBD1. This CDR3 is built from 16 residues. The V and J ends lost 2 bases and 2 bases, in that order; junction bases with no gene match: 7. Per germline, CDR1 MGHRA and CDR2 YSYEKL.

The V and J genes are TRBV6-2 or TRBV6-3 and TRBJ2-1, with 8 bases lining up with TRBD1. V dropped 8 bases and J dropped 4; count of bases not matched to a gene: 10. The germline V gene encodes CDR1 MNHEY and CDR2 SVGEGT. The CDR3 totals 15 residues. The chain's CDR3 is CASRRDGTGYNEQFF. The CDR3 nucleotides are TGTGCCAGCCGTAGGGACGGGACAGGTTACAATGAGCAGTTCTTC.

This clonotype has more than one count but fewer than ten. The chain carries TRBV7-2 and TRBJ2-7; D might be TRBD2 (6 bases). CDR3 size: 16 residues. Trimming removed 4 bases from V and 0 bases from J, with 16 bases in between. CDR1 and CDR2 from the germline V gene are SGHTA and FQGNSA. CDR3 amino acids: CASSWGDRSSSYEQYV. CDR3 DNA sequence: TGTGCCAGCAGCTGGGGGGACCGTTCCTCCTCCTACGAGCAGTACGTC.

The table lists this clonotype with a few counts. This chain joins TRBV7-4 and TRBJ2-5; 12 bases align to TRBD2. Trimming cost V 3 bases and J 4 bases; bases outside gene matches: 18. Germline CDR1 and CDR2: SGHVT and SQSDAQ. The CDR3 sequence is 20 residues long. CDR3 amino acids: CASSFPPRHPSGRAGETQYF. The CDR3 DNA reads TGTGCCAGCAGCTTTCCACCTCGCCACCCTAGCGGGAGGGCCGGAGAGACCCAGTACTTC. Using reference TRBV7-4 and TRBJ2-5 for the parts outside the CDR3, the full variable domain is GAGVSQSPRYKVAKRGRDVALRCDSISGHVTLYWYRQTLGQGSEVLTYSQSDAQRDKSGRPSGRFSAERPERSVSTLKIQRTEQGDSAVYLCASSFPPRHPSGRAGETQYFGPGTRLLVL.

V usage is TRBV7-2 and J usage is TRBJ2-1; no firm D call. In germline, CDR1 is SGHTA, CDR2 FQGNSA. This CDR3 comprises 14 residues. Trimming removed 5 bases from V and 7 bases from J, with 15 bases in between. The CDR3 sequence is CASSPVGPWNEQFF. In DNA form, the CDR3 reads TGTGCCAGCAGCCCCGTGGGCCCCTGGAATGAGCAGTTCTTC.

This clonotype has just a few counts. The V and J genes are TRBV6-2 or TRBV6-3 and TRBJ2-6; a weak D match, TRBD1 (5 bases). The ends were cut back, 4 bases at V and 3 bases at J, with 7 bases in the middle. The CDR3 spans 14 residues. Germline CDR1 is MNHEY and CDR2 is SVGEGT. CDR3 DNA sequence: TGTGCCAGCAGTTTCACAGGTGGGGCCAACGTCCTGACTTTC. It is translated as CASSFTGGANVLTF.

The sample holds a few counts of this clonotype. The V call is TRBV7-2, the J call TRBJ2-7, with D hard to call. Germline V lookup: CDR1 SGHTA, CDR2 FQGNSA. The germline V and J ends were trimmed by 2 bases and 0 bases, with 8 bases remaining between them. CDR3 length equals 14 residues. Here the CDR3 DNA reads TGTGCCAGCAGCTTAAATTTCCACTCCTACGAGCAGTACTTC. Its translation: CASSLNFHSYEQYF.

The chain employs TRBV19 and TRBJ1-2; D perhaps matches TRBD1 (6 bases). Trimming pared 7 bases from V and 3 bases from J, leaving 12 bases between. Per germline, CDR1 LNHDA and CDR2 SQIVND (reference sequence). This CDR3 comprises 13 residues. CDR3 loop: CASMRRQDYGYTF. Written as DNA, the CDR3 is TGTGCCAGTATGAGAAGACAGGACTATGGCTACACCTTC.

This clonotype has only a few counts. The chain joins TRBV19 to TRBJ1-1; D unresolved. Trimming shortened V by 6 bases and J by 7 bases, and 15 bases separated the two germline ends. Germline loops: CDR1 LNHDA, CDR2 SQIVND (reference sequence). This CDR3 is built from 13 residues. The CDR3 loop reads CASRSARVREAFF. CDR3 sequence (DNA): TGTGCCAGTAGGTCGGCTCGGGTTCGTGAAGCTTTCTTT.

This clonotype was detected a few times. The chain couples TRBV6-1 to TRBJ2-3, with 9 nucleotides matching TRBD2. J lost 6 bases, V lost 1 base, and 11 bases had no gene match. The germline V gene encodes CDR1 MNHNS and CDR2 SASEGT. This CDR3 region has 17 residues. CDR3 nucleotide sequence: TGTGCCAGCAGTGAAGAAGGAAACGGACTAGCGATCGATACGCAGTATTTT. Protein product: CASSEEGNGLAIDTQYF.

The rearrangement joins TRBV12-3 or TRBV12-4 to TRBJ1-2; TRBD1 is a possible D gene (6 bases). The ends were cut back, 6 bases at V and 8 bases at J, with 13 bases in the middle. CDR3 length: 12 residues. The CDR3 spells CASSQQGGGYTF. CDR3 coding DNA: TGTGCCAGCAGCCAACAGGGCGGAGGCTACACCTTC.

This chain joins TRBV12-3 or TRBV12-4 and TRBJ2-3; D gene unclear. Trimming took off 3 bases at V and 0 bases at J, with 7 bases between the two ends. The CDR3 spans 14 residues. The CDR3 bases are TGTGCCAGCAGTTTCTTCGCCAGCACAGATACGCAGTATTTT. This gives the protein CASSFFASTDTQYF.

The rearrangement links TRBV28 to TRBJ1-1; no firm D call. The germline CDR1 and CDR2 sequences are MDHEN and SYDVKM. Trimming stripped 7 bases from V and 3 bases from J, with 6 bases between. The CDR3 is 11 amino acids. The chain's CDR3 is CASMRYTEAFF. In DNA form, the CDR3 reads TGTGCCAGCATGAGGTACACTGAAGCTTTCTTT.